This T cell receptor (beta chain) was obtained from a study of shared clonotypes between healthy human individuals (TCRdb year 2020). With respect to the entire study: The cohort included three men and a couple of women between 18 and 49 years of age. Per donor, three plates each were used for CD4 naive and CD4 memory, two for CD8 naive, and one for CD8 memory. Blood TCR repertoires of 5 or 6 healthy adults were deeply sequenced to estimate repertoire size and the extent of clonotype sharing between individuals. Libraries were prepared and TCR repertoires were sequenced by different laboratories using diverse techniques, in order to increase sequencing depth and limit assay-specific biases. Leukapheresis yielded between about 0.8 and 8.9 billion PBMCs per donor.

About this clone itself: It has no known antigen specificity. No qualities accompany the bases; no much larger clone lies one base away.

CD8 naive samples were obtained by positive selection for CCR7 among CD45RO-negative cells, yielding a CD45RA+CCR7+ population from which TemRA cells were excluded. Healthy HIV-negative adults with no recently reported acute infections or vaccinations were included as donors. Only Caucasian adults living in Nashville, Tennessee, USA were represented among the donors. Blood was obtained by leukapheresis, after which PBMCs were separated by Ficoll-Histopaque density gradient centrifugation and cryopreserved in liquid nitrogen vapor phase. Purity and quantity of every magnetically sorted T cell population were checked by analytical flow cytometry. Each sorted fraction had its genomic DNA isolated and then quantified by UV absorbance on a Nanodrop 2000c. Study-wide conclusions, independent of this receptor: Approximately 5% of naive CD4, 3% to 3.5% of naive CD8, approximately 2.2% of memory CD4, and 0.4% of memory CD8 clonotypes were shared across four donors. Sampling was restricted to blood, and TCR repertoires in tissue are likely to differ from TCR repertoires in blood. Higher generation probabilities were observed for clonotypes shared by all four sorted-subset donors than for non-shared clonotypes. The small number of donors limited the genetic and exposure-history diversity represented. Naive subsets generally had larger estimated clonotype richness than memory subsets did. Incomplete sequencing was indicated by rarefaction of sorted-subset datasets, despite the large sequencing depth. Based on pairwise subsampling, the degree of clonotype sharing among donors was expected to be affected by sequencing depth.

V is pared back by 1 base and J by 4 bases, with 12 bases lying between the germline termini. The CDR3 runs 15 amino acids, cysteine and phenylalanine included. The retained sequence is limited to the CDR3, 45 bases, with the frame set at the first base. The germline V gene yields SGHDT for CDR1 and YYEEEE for CDR2. Using the deep immunoSEQ assay, TCR CDR3 regions were amplified from genomic DNA by multiplex PCR. Extracted genomic DNA from each cell subset was spread evenly across all wells of several immunoSEQ 96-well plates, with each plate serving as a replicate. For sorted subsets, each replicate PCR was loaded with around 220 ng genomic DNA, equivalent to some 31,000 T cell genomes. Purified libraries were measured with a Qubit 3.0 fluorometer, size-checked on a Bioanalyzer 2100, and measured again with the KAPA Library Quantification kit. A separate single-read 150-cycle Illumina NextSeq 550 flow cell was used to sequence each immunoSEQ 96-well plate. For the original study's pipeline: Because the immunoSEQ output held only junctional sequences and lacked quality scores, the filtering could not match the filtering applied to full-length reads. To assign V/J genes and CDR3, sequences were annotated against IMGT germline references using PyIR, a Python wrapper for IgBLAST v1.9. Any read was removed if the V/J assignment was weak (E-value above 1e-6), the CDR3 was missing, or the read contained stop codons, out-of-frame junctions, or ambiguous translated residues. V3J clonotypes were defined as sequences sharing an identical inferred V gene, J gene, and CDR3 amino acid sequence. To compute the percentage overlap between repertoires, the number of shared unique clonotypes was divided by the size of the smaller repertoire. Repertoire richness was assessed with RTK rarefaction, the Chao1 estimator, and Recon v2.1 estimates of unobserved clonotypes. OLGA was used to compute generation probabilities for all TCRbeta clonotypes that the gDNA method yielded from a few donors. Sourced from immuneACCESS, this table was stored by TCRdb with only in-frame sequences that have V and J called. A share of the clones is absent; for the studies checked, an unresolved V gene accounts for under half, and the remainder has no known explanation. The V and J calls and clone size are taken from that table; D and trimming were inferred from the DNA. The sample contains about 590,000 clones, about 95% of them found a single time. Over 0.09% of the sample comes from the top ten.

Material for sequencing was naive CD8+ T cells sorted from blood. Taken with the paper, the label for cell subset or site translates to: CD45RA+CCR7+. The clonotype was recovered from a woman between 25 and 40 years old in good health. Recombination joined TRBV5-6 with TRBJ1-3, with the D gene too uncertain to name. The sequenced DNA is TGTGCCAGCAGCTTGTGGAACGATCAAGGAAACACCATATATTTT. Translated, this is CASSLWNDQGNTIYF.